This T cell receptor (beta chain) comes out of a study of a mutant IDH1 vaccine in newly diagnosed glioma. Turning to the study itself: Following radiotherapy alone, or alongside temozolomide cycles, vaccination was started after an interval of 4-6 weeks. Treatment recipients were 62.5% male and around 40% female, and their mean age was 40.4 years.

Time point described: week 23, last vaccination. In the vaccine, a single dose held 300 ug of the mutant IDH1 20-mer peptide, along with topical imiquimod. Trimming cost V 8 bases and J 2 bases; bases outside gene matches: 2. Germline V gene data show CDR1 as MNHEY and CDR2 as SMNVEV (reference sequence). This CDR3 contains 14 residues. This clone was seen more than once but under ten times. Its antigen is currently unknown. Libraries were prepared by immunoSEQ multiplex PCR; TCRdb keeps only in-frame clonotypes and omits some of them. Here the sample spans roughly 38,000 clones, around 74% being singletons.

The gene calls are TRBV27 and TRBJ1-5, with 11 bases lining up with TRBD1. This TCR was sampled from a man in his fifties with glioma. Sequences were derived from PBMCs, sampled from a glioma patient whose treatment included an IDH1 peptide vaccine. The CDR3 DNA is TGTGCCAGCCGGACAGGGGGCGGCAATCAGCCCCAGCATTTT. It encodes CASRTGGGNQPQHF.